In its sample, the clone carrying this T cell receptor beta chain was seen a few times. Germline trimming cut 5 bases from V and 2 bases from J; bases unmatched to any gene: 11. Per the germline V gene, CDR1 is MDHEN and CDR2 is SYDVKM. The CDR3 is 16 amino acids. The sample originates from a study of regulatory T cells in long-lasting Graves disease. Time point here: newly diagnosed GD, antithyroid drugs for less than 3 months. From PBMCs, RNA was extracted and then used to make the TCR library. Building of the TCR beta libraries involved iRepertoire HTBI primers and Arm-PCR of CDR3 regions. TCRdb reprocessed the multiplex PCR reads via MiXCR and lists one record per CDR3 protein. This table holds 300,000 to 400,000 distinct CDR3 sequences, roughly a sixth found once. These data were also reused for a study on T cells in Graves' hyperthyroidism and ophthalmopathy. That report notes: In the first-round RT-PCR of the TCR CDR3, the HTBI primer set was used.

The chain is built from TRBV28 and TRBJ2-5; TRBD1 agrees at 7 bases. This material consisted of peripheral blood mononuclear cells (PBMCs), taken at new diagnosis, from a patient treated with antithyroid drugs. The receptor comes from a man aged 40-49 years with Graves disease. CDR3: CASSDTRGTAQETQYF. The CDR3 nucleotides read TGTGCCAGCAGTGATACTAGGGGGACAGCGCAAGAGACCCAGTACTTC. Full variable domain (remainder filled in from reference TRBV28 and TRBJ2-5): DVKVTQSSRYLVKRTGEKVFLECVQDMDHENMFWYRQDPGLGLRLIYFSYDVKMKEKGDIPEGYSVSREKKERFSLILESASTNQTSMYLCASSDTRGTAQETQYFGPGTRLLVL.